A single sample gave rise to the 9 T cell receptor beta chains below, sequenced in a study of immune heterogeneity within non-small cell lung tumors. Multiplex PCR amplified the TCR beta CDR3 region. Its first round ran for around 10 cycles with 32 V and 13 J primers. TCRdb fed the multiplex PCR reads into MiXCR, producing one record per CDR3 protein. Of some 30,000 distinct CDR3 sequences listed, around 26% are singletons. Each sample used 550 to 650 ng of genomic DNA from bulk tumor tissue. Biopsies that were spaced far apart were taken, several per primary tumor, during surgery. With untreated, newly diagnosed non-small cell lung cancer, the patients went on to undergo curative surgery. Sequenced: lung tumor tissue. The receptors stem from a middle-aged man with non-small cell lung cancer.

Ten or more counts support this clonotype. The chain is built from TRBV4-1 and TRBJ1-6; D remains unclear. There are 13 residues in the CDR3. Germline CDR1 reads MGHRA; CDR2 reads YSYEKL. The V end was cut by 2 bases, the J end by 10 bases, with 9 bases between. For the CDR3, the DNA is TGCGCCAGCAGCCAATCGGTATACTCACCCCTCCACTTT. Translating it yields CASSQSVYSPLHF.

This clonotype was observed a few times. The J gene is TRBJ1-2, the V gene TRBV4-1, with a weak D call TRBD1 (5 bases). Looked up from germline, CDR1 is MGHRA and CDR2 is YSYEKL. The CDR3 covers 16 residues. Trimming cost V 2 bases and J 2 bases, with 15 bases left between them. The CDR3 region has the DNA TGCGCCAGCAGCCAAAATTCAGGGCCGCTCAACTATGGCTACACCTTC. Residues: CASSQNSGPLNYGYTF.

This clonotype came up many times. This chain joins TRBV5-1 and TRBJ1-5, with a tentative D call TRBD1 (5 bases). V lost 0 bases and J lost 4, with 8 bases in between. Per germline, CDR1 SGHRS and CDR2 YFSETQ. CDR3 length equals 14 residues. Here the CDR3 reads CASSLGDRNQPQHF. Here the CDR3 DNA reads TGCGCCAGCAGCTTGGGGGACCGAAATCAGCCCCAGCATTTT.

This clonotype came up a few times. V is TRBV6-1 and J is TRBJ1-2; 9 bases line up with TRBD1. V dropped 5 bases and J dropped 4; count of bases not matched to a gene: 17. The CDR3 length is 18 residues. Germline-derived CDR1 and CDR2 are MNHNS and SASEGT. The CDR3 protein is CASSPLRDREVVGYGYTF. The CDR3 nucleotides are TGTGCCAGCAGTCCTCTCCGGGACAGGGAGGTGGTGGGCTATGGCTACACCTTC.

Ten or more counts support this clonotype. V gene TRBV10-3 combines with J gene TRBJ2-7; TRBD2 agrees at 9 bases. J lost 3 bases, V lost 6 bases, and 6 bases had no gene match. The CDR3 extends over 14 amino acids. Germline V gene sequence: CDR1 ENHRY, CDR2 SYGVKD. The CDR3: CAISTSTSGYEQYF. CDR3 in DNA: TGTGCCATCAGCACATCGACTAGCGGCTACGAGCAGTACTTC.

This clonotype was seen only a few times. The V call is TRBV5-1, the J call TRBJ2-5, with 12 nucleotides matching TRBD1. Germline lookup yields CDR1 SGHRS and CDR2 YFSETQ. V trimming: 3 bases; J trimming: 5 bases; junction bases outside the gene matches: 5. The CDR3 sequence is 15 residues long. The CDR3 sequence: CASSSSGTGGETQYF. CDR3 DNA sequence: TGCGCCAGCAGCTCCTCCGGGACAGGGGGCGAGACCCAGTACTTC.

The gene calls are TRBV6-2 or TRBV6-3 and TRBJ2-1, with TRBD2 matching over 12 bases. V lost 11 bases, J lost 4 bases, and 12 bases stayed unmatched. Germline V CDR1 and CDR2: MNHEY, SVGEGT. This CDR3 is 16 amino acids long. CDR3 in DNA: TGTGCCCGCCGCCGGCCTAGCGGGGGGGGTTACAATGAGCAGTTCTTC. Protein sequence: CARRRPSGGGYNEQFF.

The sample holds many counts of this clonotype. V usage is TRBV7-2 and J usage is TRBJ1-1; 10 nucleotides match TRBD1. The trim removed 6 bases at V and 5 bases at J, leaving 12 bases unmatched. The germline CDR1 and CDR2 sequences are SGHTA and FQGNSA. CDR3 length equals 16 residues. CDR3 residues: CASRRTRTGGQTEAFF. The CDR3 region has the DNA TGTGCCAGCAGAAGAACCAGGACAGGGGGGCAAACTGAAGCTTTCTTT.

As regards this clonotype: The junction departs from the called germline gene at one end, perhaps through a read error. The chain links TRBV15 to TRBJ2-1; D is perhaps TRBD1 (6 bases). Per the germline V gene, CDR1 is LNHNV and CDR2 is YYDKDF (reference sequence). This CDR3 has 15 residues. In DNA, the CDR3 is TGTGTCACCAGCGAGAGGGTGGACAGCCGCGGTGAGCAGTTCTTC. Amino acids: CVTSERVDSRGEQFF.